The next 15 T cell receptor beta chains were all read from a single sample in a study of T cells after posttransplantation cyclophosphamide. Clones were sequenced by immunoSEQ multiplex PCR, and TCRdb holds only the in-frame ones, with some missing. The profile shows approximately 19,000 clones, about 85% of them singletons. Treatment was busulfan-fludarabine conditioning, a marrow graft, and cyclophosphamide on days +3 and +4. The material was PBMCs, obtained after allogeneic stem cell transplant with posttransplant cyclophosphamide. Source of these receptors: a female patient aged 40-50 years who received an allogeneic stem cell transplant from a related donor, was CMV-positive, and had no GVHD. Some T cells may have originated in the graft donor.

This clone occurred a few times. This chain joins TRBV27 and TRBJ1-1; D gene unclear. The CDR3 totals 14 residues. The germline CDR1 and CDR2 sequences are MNHEY and SMNVEV (reference sequence). Trimming cost V 8 bases and J 0 bases, with 13 bases left between them. As DNA, the CDR3 is TGTGCCAGCCGCCGAGTCGGGATGAACACTGAAGCTTTCTTT. Protein product: CASRRVGMNTEAFF.

This clone was observed a single time. J is TRBJ2-2 and V is TRBV14, with D perhaps matching TRBD2 (5 bases). V gave up 4 bases and J gave up 6 bases, with 12 bases separating them. Germline lookup yields CDR1 SGHDN and CDR2 FVKESK. The CDR3 totals 14 residues. The CDR3 is CASSPWTGAGELFF. The CDR3 DNA reads as TGTGCCAGCAGCCCTTGGACCGGGGCCGGGGAGCTGTTTTTT.

The chain uses TRBV18 and TRBJ2-1, with no clear D. V was cut by 6 bases and J by 8 bases, with 11 bases left in between. This CDR3 contains 12 residues. Germline CDR1 KGHSH, CDR2 LQKENI. Here the CDR3 reads CASSSQAYEQFF. The CDR3 DNA reads TGTGCCAGCTCGTCTCAGGCTTATGAGCAGTTCTTC.

This rearrangement joins TRBV28 to TRBJ2-7; 11 nucleotides line up with TRBD1. The CDR3 totals 14 residues. With 6 bases clipped from V and 4 bases from J, the junction kept 5 bases outside the gene matches. Germline lookup yields CDR1 MDHEN and CDR2 SYDVKM. This CDR3 reads CASSPGTGGYEQYF. The CDR3 DNA is TGTGCCAGCAGCCCCGGGACAGGGGGTTACGAGCAGTACTTC.

Notes on this clone: In the same sample, other DNA sequences code for this CDR3. This chain connects TRBV30 to TRBJ1-4; 7 positions agree with TRBD1. With V trimmed by 0 bases and J by 4 bases, 11 bases remained unmatched. Germline V CDR1 and CDR2: GTSNPN, SVGIG (reference sequence). The CDR3 is 17 residues long. The CDR3 region is CAWSVGTGDSFNEKLFF. The CDR3 nucleotides read TGTGCCTGGAGTGTAGGTACGGGGGACAGCTTTAATGAAAAACTGTTTTTT.

V usage is TRBV13 and J usage is TRBJ2-5, with TRBD2 identical over 12 bases. The J call may not be correct, given that the DNA end is closer to TRBJ2-7. CDR3 length: 18 residues. Germline lookup yields CDR1 PRHDT and CDR2 FYEKMQ (reference sequence). CDR3 sequence (DNA): TGTGCCAGCAGCACCCAGACTAGCGGGAGTAGTCCCTCCTACGAGCAGTACTTC. Encoded protein: CASSTQTSGSSPSYEQYF.

The chain has TRBV6-1 and TRBJ2-5; D is perhaps TRBD1 (6 bases). The CDR3 runs 13 residues. Trimming removed 7 bases from V and 0 bases from J, with 9 bases in between. The germline V gene encodes CDR1 MNHNS and CDR2 SASEGT. The CDR3 DNA sequence: TGTGCCAGCACCCAGGGGTACCAAGAGACCCAGTACTTC. This encodes CASTQGYQETQYF.

The chain carries TRBV5-4 and TRBJ1-1; 7 bases fit TRBD1. Losses at the gene ends were 4 bases for V and 4 bases for J; bases not matched to a gene: 10. The CDR3 has 15 residues. Germline V gene data show CDR1 as SGHNT and CDR2 as YYREEE (reference sequence). CDR3 bases: TGTGCCAGCAGCCTGGACAGGAGACCCCCCACTGAAGCTTTCTTT. It yields the protein CASSLDRRPPTEAFF.

DNA of the CDR3: TGTGCCAGCAGTTTAGTCTCAGGGGAAGACATTCAGTACTTC. Amino acid sequence: CASSLVSGEDIQYF. The chain is built from TRBV27 and TRBJ2-4; D perhaps matches TRBD1 (6 bases). Between the trimmed V and J ends, which lost 2 bases and 8 bases, there was a span of 13 bases. The CDR3 has 14 residues. The germline CDR1 and CDR2 sequences are MNHEY and SMNVEV (reference sequence).

The genes are TRBV5-1 and TRBJ2-2, with D hard to call. The length of the CDR3 is 15 residues. Germline V gene data show CDR1 as SGHRS and CDR2 as YFSETQ. V was trimmed by 0 bases and J by 2 bases, leaving 8 bases between them. In DNA, the CDR3 is TGCGCCAGCAGCTTGGTCACAGAAAACACCGGGGAGCTGTTTTTT. It specifies CASSLVTENTGELFF.

The chain uses TRBV28 and TRBJ2-6, with D tentatively TRBD1 (6 bases). The CDR3 runs to 15 residues. V was clipped by 5 bases and J by 4 bases, with 12 bases between them. CDR1 and CDR2 from the germline V gene are MDHEN and SYDVKM. In DNA, the CDR3 is TGTGCCAGCAGTCAGACAGGTACGGGGGCCAACGTCCTGACTTTC. Protein product: CASSQTGTGANVLTF.

On this clone: Other DNA sequences in the same sample also yield this CDR3. CDR3 nucleotides: TGTGCCAGCAGCGTAGATAGAGGAACAGGCGGCTCCTACGAGCAGTACTTC. This encodes CASSVDRGTGGSYEQYF. The gene calls are TRBV9 and TRBJ2-7; a weak D match, TRBD1 (5 bases). Germline assignment: CDR1 SGDLS and CDR2 YYNGEE. There are 17 residues in the CDR3. The V end lost 0 bases, the J end lost 0 bases, and 16 bases lay between the germline ends.

This clone was counted once. This chain connects TRBV5-1 to TRBJ1-1; 12 bases fit TRBD1. The CDR3 length is 14 residues. J lost 4 bases, V lost 4 bases, and 2 bases had no gene match. Germline-derived CDR1 and CDR2 are SGHRS and YFSETQ. The CDR3: CASSRGQGATEAFF. CDR3 coding DNA: TGCGCCAGCAGCCGGGGACAGGGGGCCACTGAAGCTTTCTTT.

This chain links TRBV4-2 with TRBJ2-5; 8 bases line up with TRBD1. J was trimmed by 1 base and V by 0 bases; bases with no gene match: 4. The V gene's germline CDR1 is LGHNA and CDR2 YNFKEQ. This CDR3 spans 16 amino acids. CDR3 in amino acids: CASSQDNRGAQETQYF. Here the CDR3 DNA reads TGTGCCAGCAGCCAAGATAACAGGGGGGCCCAAGAGACCCAGTACTTC.

The rearrangement joins TRBV7-2 to TRBJ1-4, with TRBD1 matching over 7 bases. The germline gives CDR1 SGHTA, CDR2 FQGNSA. There are 15 residues in the CDR3. J lost 2 bases, V lost 5 bases, and 5 bases had no gene match. The CDR3 region is CASSDRALTNEKLFF. In nucleotides, the CDR3 is TGTGCCAGCAGCGACAGGGCTCTTACTAATGAAAAACTGTTTTTT.